Below are 9 T cell receptor beta chains sequenced from a single sample in a study of post-analysis software for immune sequencing data. cDNA libraries for TCR beta contained unique molecular identifiers. TCRdb re-analysed the PCR reads in MiXCR, keeping a single row per CDR3 protein. Among approximately 400,000 distinct CDR3 sequences listed, roughly 36% were seen once. Study-wide results and caveats: About five TRBV segments were more frequent in patients than controls; TRBV5-6, TRBV5-1 and TRBV20-1 belonged to this group.

Their cognate antigens are unknown. The specimen was blood. Every receptor here comes from a girl aged 10 to 17 with multiple sclerosis.

This chain uses TRBV12-3 or TRBV12-4 with TRBJ2-6; D gene ambiguous. The CDR3 contains 15 residues. V lost 6 bases, J lost 0 bases, and 9 bases lay in between. In DNA, the CDR3 is TGTGCCAGCAGCGACTTCTTCTCTGGGGCCAACGTCCTGACTTTC. As protein: CASSDFFSGANVLTF.

A few counts support this clonotype. The genes are TRBV11-2 and TRBJ2-7; D tentatively fits TRBD1 or TRBD2 (5 bases each). The CDR3 has 15 amino acids. The ends were cut back, 5 bases at V and 1 base at J, with 15 bases in the middle. Per germline, CDR1 SGHAT and CDR2 FQNNGV. As DNA, the CDR3 is TGTGCCAGCAGCCCCTGGAGGACATCATCCTACGAGCAGTACTTC. It translates to CASSPWRTSSYEQYF.

CDR3 sequence (DNA): TGTGCCAGCAGTTTAGCGCAACTACCTCTAGATACGCAGTATTTT. Protein product: CASSLAQLPLDTQYF. V gene TRBV12-3 or TRBV12-4 combines with J gene TRBJ2-3; D is uncertain. This CDR3 region has 15 residues. The ends were cut back, 0 bases at V and 5 bases at J, with 12 bases in the middle.

The V and J genes are TRBV20-1 and TRBJ2-3; 10 bases map to TRBD1. With V trimmed by 1 base and J by 8 bases, 12 bases remained unmatched. Per germline, CDR1 DFQATT and CDR2 SNEGSKA (reference sequence). This CDR3 is built from 16 residues. Written as DNA, the CDR3 is TGCAGTGCTAGAGGCCCCGGGACAGGGGCTGGGGCTACGCAGTATTTT. This codes for CSARGPGTGAGATQYF.

This clonotype was observed a few times. The gene calls are TRBV6-1 and TRBJ2-7; 7 bases map to TRBD2. Trimming at V came to 3 bases and at J to 0 bases, leaving 8 bases not matched to a gene. The CDR3 runs 16 residues. Per the germline V gene, CDR1 is MNHNS and CDR2 is SASEGT. CDR3 in amino acids: CASSDPGRGSSYEQYF. The CDR3 bases are TGTGCCAGCAGTGACCCTGGGCGGGGGTCCTCCTACGAGCAGTACTTC.

On this clonotype itself: One junction end disagrees with the germline gene, perhaps due to a read error. The gene calls are TRBV10-3 and TRBJ2-1; 12 bases map to TRBD2. CDR3 size: 14 residues. Germline CDR1 and CDR2: ENHRY and SYGVKD. In nucleotides, the CDR3 is TGTGTCATCAGCCTAGCGGGGGGGTGGAATGAGCAGTTCTTC. It specifies CVISLAGGWNEQFF.

This clonotype was seen a handful of times. This rearrangement joins TRBV6-5 to TRBJ2-5, with 7 bases identical to TRBD1. Unmatched junction bases numbered 3, after V lost 0 bases and J lost 5 bases. Germline CDR1 MNHEY, CDR2 SVGAGI. The CDR3 is made up of 14 amino acids. DNA of the CDR3: TGTGCCAGCAGTTACTCCGGGACAGTTGAGACCCAGTACTTC. It encodes CASSYSGTVETQYF.

This clonotype was counted only a few times. CDR3 in DNA: TGTGCCAGCAGTGACTCGGGAACCCCCTTCAACAATGAGCAGTTCTTC. As protein: CASSDSGTPFNNEQFF. V usage is TRBV6-4 and J usage is TRBJ2-1; no clear D gene. V was trimmed by 0 bases and J by 5 bases, leaving 14 bases between them. CDR1 is MRHNA, CDR2 SNTAGT, per germline. The CDR3 is 16 residues long.

A few counts support this clonotype. J is TRBJ2-4 and V is TRBV6-1, with a tentative D call TRBD1 (6 bases). Trimming took off 8 bases at V and 5 bases at J, with 16 bases between the two ends. The germline V gene encodes CDR1 MNHNS and CDR2 SASEGT. This CDR3 spans 14 amino acids. CDR3 loop: CASRLQGRENIQYF. CDR3 sequence (DNA): TGTGCCAGCCGTCTACAGGGACGGGAAAACATTCAGTACTTC.